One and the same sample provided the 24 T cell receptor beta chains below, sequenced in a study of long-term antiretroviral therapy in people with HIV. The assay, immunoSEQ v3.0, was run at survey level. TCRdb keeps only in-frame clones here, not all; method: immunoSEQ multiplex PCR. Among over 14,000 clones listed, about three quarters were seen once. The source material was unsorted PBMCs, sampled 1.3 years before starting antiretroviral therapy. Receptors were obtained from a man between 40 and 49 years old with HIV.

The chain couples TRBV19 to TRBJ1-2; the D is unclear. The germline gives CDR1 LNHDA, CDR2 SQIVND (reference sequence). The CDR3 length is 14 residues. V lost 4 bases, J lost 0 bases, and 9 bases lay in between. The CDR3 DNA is TGTGCCAGTAGTACACGGTCAACTAACTATGGCTACACCTTC. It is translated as CASSTRSTNYGYTF.

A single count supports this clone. CDR3 in amino acids: CAISESGALNTEAFF. In DNA form, the CDR3 reads TGTGCCATCAGTGAGTCGGGGGCGCTGAACACTGAAGCTTTCTTT. The chain uses TRBV10-3 and TRBJ1-1; TRBD1 might be the D (6 bases). Germline V gene lookup returns CDR1 ENHRY and CDR2 SYGVKD. Trimming pared 0 bases from V and 0 bases from J, leaving 8 bases between. The CDR3 covers 15 residues.

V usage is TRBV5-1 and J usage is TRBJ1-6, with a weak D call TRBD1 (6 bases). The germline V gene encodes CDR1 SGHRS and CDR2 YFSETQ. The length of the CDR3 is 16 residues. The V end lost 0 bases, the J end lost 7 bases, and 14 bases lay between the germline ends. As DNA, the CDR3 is TGCGCCAGCAGCTTGGAGGGGCCGGGGGCCAATTCACCCCTCCACTTT. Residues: CASSLEGPGANSPLHF.

The CDR3 nucleotides read TGTGCCAGCAGTCTGGGGACAGGGGTGGGCCAAGAGACCCAGTACTTC. This sequence encodes CASSLGTGVGQETQYF. The chain uses TRBV28 and TRBJ2-5; 10 bases align to TRBD1. Germline trimming cut 5 bases from V and 1 base from J; bases unmatched to any gene: 7. This CDR3 has 16 amino acids. CDR1 is MDHEN and CDR2 is SYDVKM in the germline V gene.

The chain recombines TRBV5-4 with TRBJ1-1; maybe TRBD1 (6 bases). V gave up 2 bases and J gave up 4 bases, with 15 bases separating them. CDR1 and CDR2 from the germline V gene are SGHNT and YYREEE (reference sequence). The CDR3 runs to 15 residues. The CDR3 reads CASSFKGGAVTEAFF. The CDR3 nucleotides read TGTGCCAGCAGCTTTAAAGGGGGAGCGGTCACTGAAGCTTTCTTT. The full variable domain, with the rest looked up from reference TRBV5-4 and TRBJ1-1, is ETGVTQSPTHLIKTRGQQVTLRCSSQSGHNTVSWYQQALGQGPQFIFQYYREEENGRGNFPPRFSGLQFPNYSSELNVNALELDDSALYLCASSFKGGAVTEAFFGQGTRLTVV.

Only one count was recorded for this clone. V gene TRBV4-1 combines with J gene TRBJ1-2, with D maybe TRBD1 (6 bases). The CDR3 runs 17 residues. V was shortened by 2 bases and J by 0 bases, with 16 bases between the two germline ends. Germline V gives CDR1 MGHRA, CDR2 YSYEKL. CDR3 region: CASSQLRGPVSNYGYTF. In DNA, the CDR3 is TGCGCCAGCAGCCAACTCCGGGGGCCGGTATCTAACTATGGCTACACCTTC.

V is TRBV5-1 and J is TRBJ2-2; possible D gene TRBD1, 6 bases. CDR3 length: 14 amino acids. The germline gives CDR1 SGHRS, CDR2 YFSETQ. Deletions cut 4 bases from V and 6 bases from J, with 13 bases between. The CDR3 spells CASSLQGGAGELFF. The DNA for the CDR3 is TGCGCCAGCAGCCTACAGGGTGGCGCCGGGGAGCTGTTTTTT.

The CDR3 coding sequence is TGCGCCAGCAGTGTAGGGGGGCGATTTGAGCAGTTCTTC. Its protein is CASSVGGRFEQFF. The V and J genes are TRBV10-2 and TRBJ2-1; D is tentatively TRBD1 or TRBD2 (6 bases each). The V gene's germline CDR1 is WSHSY and CDR2 SAAADI. The CDR3 consists of 13 residues. V shed 4 bases and J shed 9 bases, with 13 bases lying between them.

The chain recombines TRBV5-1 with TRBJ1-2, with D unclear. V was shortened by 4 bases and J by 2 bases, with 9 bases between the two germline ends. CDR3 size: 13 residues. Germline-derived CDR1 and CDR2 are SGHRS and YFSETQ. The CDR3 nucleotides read TGCGCCAGCAGCCGGAGGGCGAACTATGGCTACACCTTC. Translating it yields CASSRRANYGYTF. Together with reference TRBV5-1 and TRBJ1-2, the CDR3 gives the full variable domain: KAGVTQTPRYLIKTRGQQVTLSCSPISGHRSVSWYQQTPGQGLQFLFEYFSETQRNKGNFPGRFSGRQFSNSRSEMNVSTLELGDSALYLCASSRRANYGYTFGSGTRLTVV.

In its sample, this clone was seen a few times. This CDR3 reads CASSLLGAYEQYF. As DNA, the CDR3 is TGTGCCAGCAGCTTACTGGGTGCCTACGAGCAGTACTTC. The chain links TRBV11-2 to TRBJ2-7; no clear D gene. CDR3 length: 13 residues. Per the germline V gene, CDR1 is SGHAT and CDR2 is FQNNGV. V lost 2 bases, J lost 2 bases, and 7 bases lay in between.

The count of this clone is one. The DNA of the CDR3 is TGCGCCAGCAGCTTGGACGTCCAAGAGACCCAGTACTTC. Translated: CASSLDVQETQYF. This chain joins TRBV5-1 and TRBJ2-5; no firm D call. V lost 0 bases to trimming and J lost 1 base, with 4 bases between them. The length of the CDR3 is 13 residues. CDR1 and CDR2 (germline): SGHRS, YFSETQ.

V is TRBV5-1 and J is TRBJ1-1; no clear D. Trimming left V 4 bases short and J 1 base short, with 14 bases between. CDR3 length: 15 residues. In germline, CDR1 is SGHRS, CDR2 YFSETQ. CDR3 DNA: TGCGCCAGCAGCCAGGAACGACCCCAGAACACTGAAGCTTTCTTT. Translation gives CASSQERPQNTEAFF.

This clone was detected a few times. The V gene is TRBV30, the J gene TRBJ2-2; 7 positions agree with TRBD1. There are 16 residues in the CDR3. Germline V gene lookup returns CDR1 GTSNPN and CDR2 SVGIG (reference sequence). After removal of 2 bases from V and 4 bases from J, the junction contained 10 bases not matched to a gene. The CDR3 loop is CAWSRRGGAGTGELFF. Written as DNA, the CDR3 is TGTGCCTGGAGTCGAAGAGGGGGCGCGGGCACCGGGGAGCTGTTTTTT.

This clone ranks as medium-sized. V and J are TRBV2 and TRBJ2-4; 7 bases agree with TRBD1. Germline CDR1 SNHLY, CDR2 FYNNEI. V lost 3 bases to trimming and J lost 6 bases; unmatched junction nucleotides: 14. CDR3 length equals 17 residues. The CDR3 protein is CASSEFTGVGEGNIQYF. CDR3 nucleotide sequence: TGTGCCAGCAGTGAGTTTACAGGGGTTGGGGAAGGAAACATTCAGTACTTC. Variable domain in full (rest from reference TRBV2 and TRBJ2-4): EPEVTQTPSHQVTQMGQEVILRCVPISNHLYFYWYRQILGQKVEFLVSFYNNEISEKSEIFDDQFSVERPDGSNFTLKIRSTKLEDSAMYFCASSEFTGVGEGNIQYFGAGTRLSVL.

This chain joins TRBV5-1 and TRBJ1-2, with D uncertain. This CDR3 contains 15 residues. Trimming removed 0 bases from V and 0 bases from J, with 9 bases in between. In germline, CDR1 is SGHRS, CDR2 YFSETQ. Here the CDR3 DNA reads TGCGCCAGCAGCTTGGATGGAAGTACTAACTATGGCTACACCTTC. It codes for CASSLDGSTNYGYTF.

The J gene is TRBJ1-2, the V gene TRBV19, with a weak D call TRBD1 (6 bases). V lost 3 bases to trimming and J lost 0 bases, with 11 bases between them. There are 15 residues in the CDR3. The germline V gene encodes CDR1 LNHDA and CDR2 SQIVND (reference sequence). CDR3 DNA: TGTGCCAGTAGTATGATGGGACATGCTAACTATGGCTACACCTTC. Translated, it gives CASSMMGHANYGYTF.

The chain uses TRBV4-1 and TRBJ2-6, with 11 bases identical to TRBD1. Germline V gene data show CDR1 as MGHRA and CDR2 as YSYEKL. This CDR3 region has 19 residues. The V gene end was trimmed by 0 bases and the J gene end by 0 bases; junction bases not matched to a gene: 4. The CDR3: CASSQERTGGRSGANVLTF. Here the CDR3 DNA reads TGCGCCAGCAGCCAAGAAAGGACAGGGGGCCGCTCTGGGGCCAACGTCCTGACTTTC.

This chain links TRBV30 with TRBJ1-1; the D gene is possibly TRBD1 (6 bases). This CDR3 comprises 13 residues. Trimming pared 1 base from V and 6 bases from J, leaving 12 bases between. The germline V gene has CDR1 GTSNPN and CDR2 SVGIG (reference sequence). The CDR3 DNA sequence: TGTGCCTGGAGTGATGGGGGGCATGCTGAAGCTTTCTTT. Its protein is CAWSDGGHAEAFF.

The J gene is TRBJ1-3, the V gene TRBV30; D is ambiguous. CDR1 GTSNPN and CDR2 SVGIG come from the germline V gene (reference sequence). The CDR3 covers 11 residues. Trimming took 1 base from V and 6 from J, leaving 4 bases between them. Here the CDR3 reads CAWSALNTIYF. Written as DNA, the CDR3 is TGTGCCTGGAGTGCTTTAAACACCATATATTTT.

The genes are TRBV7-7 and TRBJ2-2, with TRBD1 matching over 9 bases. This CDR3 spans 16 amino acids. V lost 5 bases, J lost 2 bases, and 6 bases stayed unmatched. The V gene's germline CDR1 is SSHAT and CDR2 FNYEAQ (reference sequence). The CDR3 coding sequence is TGTGCCAGCAGCCTTAGAACAGGGGGCAACACCGGGGAGCTGTTTTTT. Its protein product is CASSLRTGGNTGELFF. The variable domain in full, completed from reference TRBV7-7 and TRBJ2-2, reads GAGVSQSPRYKVTKRGQDVTLRCDPISSHATLYWYQQALGQGPEFLTYFNYEAQPDKSGLPSDRFSAERPEGSISTLTIQRTEQRDSAMYRCASSLRTGGNTGELFFGEGSRLTVL.

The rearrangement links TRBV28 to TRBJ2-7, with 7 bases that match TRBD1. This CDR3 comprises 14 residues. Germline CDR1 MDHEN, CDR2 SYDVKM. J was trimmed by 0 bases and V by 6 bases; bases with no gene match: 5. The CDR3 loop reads CASSLYRGSYEQYF. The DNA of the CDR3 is TGTGCCAGCAGCCTGTACAGGGGCTCCTACGAGCAGTACTTC.

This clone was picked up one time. The CDR3 region is CASSLSQTNTEAFF. Here the CDR3 DNA reads TGCGCCAGCAGCTTGAGCCAGACGAACACTGAAGCTTTCTTT. The chain combines TRBV5-1 with TRBJ1-1; D is unclear. The CDR3 extends over 14 amino acids. The germline gives CDR1 SGHRS, CDR2 YFSETQ. Trimming took 1 base from V and 1 from J, leaving 8 bases between them.

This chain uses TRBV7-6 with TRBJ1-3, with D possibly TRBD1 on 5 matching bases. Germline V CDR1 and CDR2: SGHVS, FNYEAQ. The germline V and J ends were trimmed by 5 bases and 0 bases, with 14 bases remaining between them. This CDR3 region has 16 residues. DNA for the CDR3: TGTGCCAGCAGCGCCTCGGGGCCGAACTCTGGAAACACCATATATTTT. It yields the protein CASSASGPNSGNTIYF.

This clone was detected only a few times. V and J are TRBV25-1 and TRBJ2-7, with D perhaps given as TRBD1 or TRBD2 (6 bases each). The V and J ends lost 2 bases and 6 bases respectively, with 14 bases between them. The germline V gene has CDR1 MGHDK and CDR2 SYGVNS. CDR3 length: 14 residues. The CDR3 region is CASSERGRAVEQYF. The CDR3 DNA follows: TGTGCCAGCAGTGAACGGGGGCGAGCGGTCGAGCAGTACTTC.